This TCR beta chain was captured in a study of identical twins (dated by TCRdb to between 2015 and 2016). With regard to the full study: To test whether fetal clonotypes persist, the study used deep sequencing on TCR alpha and beta repertoires from monozygotic twins, unrelated adults of various ages, and cord blood. Replicate twin experiments were performed at different times using different library preparation protocols to rule out contamination. The full study reports these points: Recombination models systematically underestimated out-of-frame TCR alpha sharing in monozygotic twins but agreed with sharing between unrelated individuals. In beta out-of-frame sequences, excess twin sharing was weaker, because having fewer shared sequences lowered the signal-to-noise ratio. Fewer insertions were carried by abundant cord blood beta clonotypes, a similar but weaker trend appeared in young adult naive repertoires, and no such trend appeared in memory repertoires. Because the same donors could not be followed over many years, the conclusions relied on cross-sectional statistical analysis. Compared with coincidental sharing between unrelated individuals, out-of-frame TCR alpha sequences shared between twins showed an excess of sequences with low generation probability. Invariant T cells such as MAIT and iNKT could partly confound zero-insertion analyses, though diverse VJ usage argued against this for most clonotypes.

This clonotype appeared many times. Its cognate antigen has yet to be identified. Nothing much larger sits one base from this clone, and base qualities are not available. Receptor libraries were prepared by 5' RACE. These reads were obtained on an Illumina HiSeq 2000. A universal primer binding site was introduced by template switching, and a unique molecular identifier was present in the final cDNA, enabling accurate counting of TCR cDNA molecules. Specific primers in the conserved constant-segment region were used to synthesize first-strand cDNA for TCR alpha and beta chains. Each cDNA library was double barcoded, with a SMART-Mk sample barcode plus Illumina barcodes, to control for contamination. TruSeq adapter sequences, together with Illumina sample barcodes, were added in two successive PCR steps. TCR alpha and beta cDNA libraries were sequenced on the Illumina HiSeq platform with custom primers. On the study's bioinformatics: MiGEC processed the raw reads to extract unique molecular identifiers, while MiXCR was used to determine the CDR3 positions. For each individual, recombination models were inferred using an EM algorithm with the repgenHMM and IGoR tools. Shared clonotype analysis was performed with the tcR package in R, normalizing sharing by the product of cloneset sizes. Out-of-frame nonproductive sequences were analyzed to study raw recombination free of thymic and clonal selection effects. In-frame beta chains were kept once TCRdb had trimmed the public reads at Q25 with fastp and called clones with MiXCR. Rows are unified per CDR3 protein, each entry keeping the most common DNA and genes. These V and J calls are TCRdb output, not the study's own analysis. Counted in this sample were under 250,000 distinct CDR3 sequences; 6% to 8.5% of them appeared once. The top ten clones comprise approximately 5.4% of the sample.

Every donor was a healthy Caucasian. Three pairs of female monozygotic twins, all aged about 18 to 30 years, were included in the twin cohort. Positive isolation kits from Invitrogen were used to isolate the CD4+ and CD8+ T cell populations. The CDR3 covers 12 residues, taking in both the cysteine and the phenylalanine. Here the CDR3 DNA is all that survives: 36 bases in frame from base 1. The germline V gene sets CDR1 to SGHVS and CDR2 to FQNEAQ. The germline ends are 4 bases apart after V is trimmed by 3 bases and J by 7 bases. The sample was also reused in another study, on yellow fever vaccine responses in identical twins. In that second paper, the authors write: According to the authors, in identical twins the way T cells responded to vaccination appeared partly convergent and partly personalized. Focusing on identical twins, the study followed the T cell clones that responded to the vaccine, and did so with precision.

The source of this sequence is a woman between 18 and 30 years old in good health. Sequenced input: CD8+ T cells sorted from blood. The chain joins TRBV7-8 to TRBJ1-6; the D gene is unclear. The CDR3 has the sequence CASSFKNSPLHF. The nucleotides are TGTGCCAGCAGCTTCAAGAATTCACCCCTCCACTTT.